These 11 T cell receptor beta chains were sequenced from one sample in a study of CD8+CD57+ T cells in acquired aplastic anemia. Genomic DNA, serving as template, underwent TCR beta VDJ and CDR3 profiling. TCRdb fed the reads into MiXCR, producing one record per CDR3 protein. The sample lists approximately 380,000 distinct CDR3 sequences, 55% to 75% occurring once. The sequencing input was sorted CD4+, CD8+, or CD8+CD57+ T cells (not recorded which) from PBMCs. The source is a human donor in good health, serving as a control.

The chain employs TRBV5-4 and TRBJ1-5; TRBD1 matches at 9 bases. Germline assignment: CDR1 SGHNT and CDR2 YYREEE (reference sequence). This CDR3 has 15 amino acids. V was clipped by 0 bases and J by 5 bases; unmatched bases: 3. The CDR3 DNA reads as TGTGCCAGCAGCTTGGGGAGGACAGGGGATCAGCCCCAGCATTTT. Translation: CASSLGRTGDQPQHF.

There are many counts of this clonotype. The chain has TRBV5-1 and TRBJ1-2; D is undetermined. The V and J ends lost 4 bases and 2 bases respectively, with 15 bases between them. Germline CDR1 is SGHRS and CDR2 is YFSETQ. CDR3 length: 15 amino acids. The CDR3 reads CASSRNEAANYGYTF. The CDR3 DNA reads as TGCGCCAGCAGCCGCAATGAGGCCGCGAACTATGGCTACACCTTC.

This clonotype was seen at least ten times. CDR3 loop: CSGLSGTMRAGNTIYF. CDR3 DNA: TGCAGTGGATTATCAGGGACAATGCGTGCTGGAAACACCATATATTTT. The gene calls are TRBV20-1 and TRBJ1-3; D may be TRBD1 (6 bases). Germline lookup yields CDR1 DFQATT and CDR2 SNEGSKA (reference sequence). CDR3 length equals 16 residues. V was shortened by 7 bases and J by 2 bases, with 21 bases between the two germline ends.

On this clonotype: Since a much larger clone is just one base distant, this may be a read error. The genes are TRBV30 and TRBJ1-3; D possibly corresponds to TRBD1 (6 bases). The CDR3 length is 13 residues. In germline, CDR1 is GTSNPN, CDR2 SVGIG (reference sequence). The CDR3 reads CGRSTGTGNTIYF. DNA for the CDR3: TGTGGCCGCTCCACAGGGACTGGAAACACCATATATTTT.

The V and J genes are TRBV10-3 and TRBJ1-4; D perhaps matches TRBD1 (5 bases). CDR3 length: 12 residues. Germline V CDR1 and CDR2: ENHRY, SYGVKD. Trimming shortened V by 3 bases and J by 8 bases, and 7 bases separated the two germline ends. CDR3 DNA sequence: TGTGCCATCAGTGAAGGGGAGGAAAAACTGTTTTTT. Its translation: CAISEGEEKLFF.

The V call is TRBV7-2, the J call TRBJ2-1; 8 nucleotides align to TRBD2. The ends lost 6 bases at V and 15 bases at J; junction bases unmatched: 19. The germline V gene has CDR1 SGHTA and CDR2 FQGNSA. CDR3 length equals 15 residues. The CDR3 sequence: CASREAGGARTDTFF. CDR3 DNA: TGTGCCAGCAGGGAAGCCGGGGGGGCCAGGACAGATACGTTCTTC.

As to this clonotype: The DNA is omitted, as the CDR3 cannot be located on it reliably, and the CDR3 follows TCRdb's listing. This rearrangement joins TRBV9 to TRBJ1-6. Germline V lookup: CDR1 SGDLS, CDR2 YYNGEE. The CDR3 is 15 amino acids in total, end residues counted. The CDR3 region is CASSVAYNEQFFVHF.

The chain carries TRBV15 and TRBJ2-7; D may correspond to TRBD1 or TRBD2 (5 bases each). Germline V CDR1 and CDR2: LNHNV, YYDKDF (reference sequence). Trimming removed 1 base at V and 2 bases at J, with 12 bases between. CDR3 length equals 15 residues. For the CDR3, the DNA is TGTGCCACCAGCAGAGGTAACGGGGCAACCTACGAGCAGTACTTC. This codes for CATSRGNGATYEQYF.

The CDR3 nucleotides read TGTGCCAGTAGTAGGGACGCACGAGCCTACGAGCAGTACTTC. It yields the protein CASSRDARAYEQYF. V gene TRBV19 combines with J gene TRBJ2-7; D assignment may be TRBD1 or TRBD2 (5 bases each). Germline CDR1 is LNHDA and CDR2 is SQIVND (reference sequence). The CDR3 is made up of 14 amino acids. V was clipped by 4 bases and J by 2 bases, with 12 bases between them. Full variable domain (remainder filled in from reference TRBV19 and TRBJ2-7): DGGITQSPKYLFRKEGQNVTLSCEQNLNHDAMYWYRQDPGQGLRLIYYSQIVNDFQKGDIAEGYSVSREKKESFPLTVTSAQKNPTAFYLCASSRDARAYEQYFGPGTRLTVT.

Only one count was recorded for this clonotype. The chain couples TRBV5-4 to TRBJ2-7, with D possibly being TRBD2 (7 bases). Trimming removed 4 bases from V and 4 bases from J, with 15 bases in between. Germline assignment: CDR1 SGHNT and CDR2 YYREEE (reference sequence). CDR3 length: 14 amino acids. The CDR3 loop reads CASSNARGTYEQYF. CDR3 DNA sequence: TGTGCCAGCAGCAACGCGCGGGGGACATACGAGCAGTACTTC.

The chain links TRBV7-8 to TRBJ1-2; tentatively, D is TRBD1 (6 bases). This CDR3 contains 15 residues. The V end was cut by 5 bases, the J end by 14 bases, with 27 bases between. Germline CDR1 reads SGHVS; CDR2 reads FQNEAQ. The CDR3 protein is CASSPERGEAHGTTF. Written as DNA, the CDR3 is TGTGCCAGCAGCCCAGAGAGGGGGGAAGCTCATGGAACAACCTTC. The whole variable domain, remainder taken from reference TRBV7-8 and TRBJ1-2, is GAGVSQSPRYKVAKRGQDVALRCDPISGHVSLFWYQQALGQGPEFLTYFQNEAQLDKSGLPSDRFFAERPEGSVSTLKIQRTQQEDSAVYLCASSPERGEAHGTTFGSGTRLTVV.